The 23 T cell receptor beta chains reported below all come from one sample, sequenced in a study of control samples from healthy donors and cancer patients. Clones were sequenced by immunoSEQ multiplex PCR, and TCRdb holds only the in-frame ones, with some missing. The sample yields about 120,000 clones, more than 75% seen once. Sequencing input: blood. The receptors derive from a woman in her seventies in good health.

The V gene is TRBV10-3, the J gene TRBJ1-5, with unresolved D. This CDR3 has 13 residues. CDR1 ENHRY and CDR2 SYGVKD come from the germline V gene. The ends were cut back, 3 bases at V and 9 bases at J, with 12 bases in the middle. The CDR3 nucleotides are TGTGCCATCAGTGATGGACCCCTATCGCCCCAGCATTTT. Residues: CAISDGPLSPQHF.

J is TRBJ2-7 and V is TRBV5-1, with 7 bases matching TRBD1. V lost 4 bases and J lost 5; bases outside the gene matches: 6. This CDR3 has 13 residues. The germline CDR1 and CDR2 sequences are SGHRS and YFSETQ. The chain's CDR3 is CASSLQQGNEQYF. As DNA, the CDR3 is TGCGCCAGCAGCCTACAACAGGGGAACGAGCAGTACTTC.

The chain recombines TRBV14 with TRBJ1-1; D call uncertain. CDR3 size: 16 residues. V lost 0 bases to trimming and J lost 0 bases, with 11 bases between them. The V gene's germline CDR1 is SGHDN and CDR2 FVKESK. Here the CDR3 reads CASSQEPKGVNTEAFF. The CDR3 nucleotides are TGTGCCAGCAGCCAAGAACCGAAGGGAGTGAACACTGAAGCTTTCTTT.

V usage is TRBV2 and J usage is TRBJ1-4; TRBD1 might be the D (5 bases). The CDR3 consists of 16 residues. With 0 bases removed from V and 5 bases from J, the gap between germline ends came to 13 bases. The germline V gene has CDR1 SNHLY and CDR2 FYNNEI. The CDR3 DNA is TGTGCCAGCAGTGAAGCAAGGGGAGGGGTCAATGAAAAACTGTTTTTT. Its translation: CASSEARGGVNEKLFF.

This clone was seen just once. This rearrangement joins TRBV2 to TRBJ2-5, with D perhaps matching TRBD2 (5 bases). This CDR3 has 15 residues. Trimming took off 0 bases at V and 5 bases at J, with 13 bases between the two ends. In germline, CDR1 is SNHLY, CDR2 FYNNEI. The CDR3 reads CASSEALAGGETQYF. CDR3 in DNA: TGTGCCAGCAGTGAAGCGCTGGCAGGCGGGGAGACCCAGTACTTC.

This clone was recorded a few times. This chain uses TRBV7-2 with TRBJ1-4, with 9 bases aligning to TRBD1. Germline CDR1 reads SGHTA; CDR2 reads FQGNSA. Trimming cost V 4 bases and J 5 bases; bases outside gene matches: 8. The CDR3 has 16 residues. DNA for the CDR3: TGTGCCAGCAGCTCCCGGACAGGGGAAGACAATGAAAAACTGTTTTTT. Its protein is CASSSRTGEDNEKLFF. Full variable domain (outside the CDR3, taken from reference TRBV7-2 and TRBJ1-4): GAGVSQSPSNKVTEKGKDVELRCDPISGHTALYWYRQSLGQGLEFLIYFQGNSAPDKSGLPSDRFSAERTGGSVSTLTIQRTQQEDSAVYLCASSSRTGEDNEKLFFGSGTQLSVL.

This clone occurred once. The chain combines TRBV12-3 or TRBV12-4 with TRBJ1-2; D unresolved. The CDR3 extends over 12 amino acids. V lost 1 base to trimming and J lost 8 bases, with 8 bases between them. The CDR3, as DNA: TGTGCCAGCAGTTTAGGCGGCAGGGGCTACACCTTC. It encodes CASSLGGRGYTF.

The genes are TRBV18 and TRBJ1-5; TRBD1 matches at 10 bases. CDR3 length: 15 residues. The germline V gene has CDR1 KGHSH and CDR2 LQKENI. The junction had 3 bases not matched to a gene; V was cut back by 5 bases and J by 2 bases. The CDR3 nucleotides are TGTGCCAGCTCAGCCGGGACAGGGGGCAATCAGCCCCAGCATTTT. Translated, it gives CASSAGTGGNQPQHF. Looking up the rest from reference TRBV18 and TRBJ1-5 gives the full variable domain: NAGVMQNPRHLVRRRGQEARLRCSPMKGHSHVYWYRQLPEEGLKFMVYLQKENIIDESGMPKERFSAEFPKEGPSILRIQQVVRGDSAAYFCASSAGTGGNQPQHFGDGTRLSIL.

The chain links TRBV5-4 to TRBJ1-3; D may be TRBD1 (5 bases). This CDR3 region has 17 residues. From germline, CDR1 is SGHNT and CDR2 YYREEE (reference sequence). V lost 2 bases and J lost 1, with 16 bases in between. The CDR3 reads CASSLKGRERSGNTIYF. The CDR3 DNA sequence: TGTGCCAGCAGCTTAAAGGGACGGGAGCGTTCTGGAAACACCATATATTTT.

The gene calls are TRBV4-1 and TRBJ1-4; TRBD1 matches at 8 bases. The ends lost 3 bases at V and 4 bases at J; junction bases unmatched: 10. CDR3 length equals 17 residues. Germline V lookup: CDR1 MGHRA, CDR2 YSYEKL. CDR3 nucleotides: TGCGCCAGCAGCCACTCCTGGGGAGGACAGGGTAATGAAAAACTGTTTTTT. This codes for CASSHSWGGQGNEKLFF.

This chain links TRBV29-1 with TRBJ2-2; TRBD1 matches at 8 bases. Germline loops: CDR1 SQVTM, CDR2 ANQGSEA. Trimming at V came to 6 bases and at J to 5 bases, leaving 11 bases not matched to a gene. The CDR3 loop spans 15 amino acids. In nucleotides, the CDR3 is TGCAGCGTCGGTCCCGGACAGGGAAGGACCGGGGAGCTGTTTTTT. Its protein is CSVGPGQGRTGELFF.

The chain couples TRBV7-9 to TRBJ1-1, with D unresolved. Germline CDR1 is SEHNR and CDR2 is FQNEAQ (reference sequence). V gave up 6 bases and J gave up 1 base, with 9 bases separating them. The CDR3 is made up of 13 amino acids. The CDR3 sequence: CASRIPENTEAFF. For the CDR3, the DNA is TGTGCCAGCAGGATACCAGAGAACACTGAAGCTTTCTTT.

V is TRBV7-8 and J is TRBJ2-7; D is perhaps TRBD2 (6 bases). Per the germline V gene, CDR1 is SGHVS and CDR2 is FQNEAQ. This CDR3 spans 13 amino acids. V lost 5 bases and J lost 2, with 10 bases in between. DNA of the CDR3: TGTGCCAGCAGCCCCGGGGAGGCCTACGAGCAGTACTTC. It is translated as CASSPGEAYEQYF.

The gene calls are TRBV6-1 and TRBJ1-2; D not certain. V shed 0 bases and J shed 6 bases, with 8 bases lying between them. This CDR3 contains 13 residues. Germline V CDR1 and CDR2: MNHNS, SASEGT. CDR3 DNA: TGTGCCAGCAGTGAAGCCAATTGGGATGGCTACACCTTC. It codes for CASSEANWDGYTF.

Points on this clone: This CDR3 is also generated by other DNA sequences in the sample. This sequence joins TRBV10-3 and TRBJ1-3, with a possible D match to TRBD1 (5 bases). V gave up 0 bases and J gave up 4 bases, with 10 bases separating them. Germline-derived CDR1 and CDR2 are ENHRY and SYGVKD. The CDR3 extends over 15 amino acids. The CDR3 coding sequence is TGTGCCATCAGTGAGTCGACTGGGGCGGGAAACACCATATATTTT. Translating it yields CAISESTGAGNTIYF.

This clone was counted a single time. The chain joins TRBV6-6 to TRBJ2-5; TRBD1 is a possible D gene (6 bases). Trimming left V 4 bases short and J 1 base short, with 13 bases between. CDR3 size: 15 residues. Per the germline V gene, CDR1 is MNHNY and CDR2 is SVGAGI (reference sequence). CDR3 sequence reads: CASSSGHSGQETQYF. The DNA for the CDR3 is TGTGCCAGCAGTTCGGGACATTCGGGCCAAGAGACCCAGTACTTC.

The chain joins TRBV27 to TRBJ2-3; 7 bases are shared with TRBD2. The ends lost 6 bases at V and 1 base at J; junction bases unmatched: 19. This CDR3 comprises 19 residues. The V gene's germline CDR1 is MNHEY and CDR2 SMNVEV (reference sequence). As DNA, the CDR3 is TGTGCCAGCAGCCGGTCGCGGGCTAGCGGACCTTTCGGCACAGATACGCAGTATTTT. Its protein product is CASSRSRASGPFGTDTQYF.

DNA for the CDR3: TGTGCCAGCAGCCCCGACAGGGGGAGCTACGAGCAGTACTTC. Translation: CASSPDRGSYEQYF. This chain joins TRBV7-6 and TRBJ2-7; 9 bases align to TRBD1. From germline, CDR1 is SGHVS and CDR2 FNYEAQ. The length of the CDR3 is 14 residues. V dropped 5 bases and J dropped 3; count of bases not matched to a gene: 5. Based on the CDR3 plus reference TRBV7-6 and TRBJ2-7, the full variable domain is GAGVSQSPRYKVTKRGQDVALRCDPISGHVSLYWYRQALGQGPEFLTYFNYEAQQDKSGLPNDRFSAERPEGSISTLTIQRTEQRDSAMYRCASSPDRGSYEQYFGPGTRLTVT.

This chain connects TRBV7-8 to TRBJ1-2; D is ambiguous. V gave up 5 bases and J gave up 5 bases, with 15 bases separating them. This CDR3 has 14 residues. Germline V lookup: CDR1 SGHVS, CDR2 FQNEAQ. The CDR3, as DNA: TGTGCCAGCAGCAAAGACGGTGTAAGATATGGCTACACCTTC. This gives the protein CASSKDGVRYGYTF.

This clone was seen more than once but under ten times. The rearrangement joins TRBV4-2 to TRBJ2-7, with 11 bases that match TRBD1. Germline V gene data show CDR1 as LGHNA and CDR2 as YNFKEQ. Unmatched junction bases numbered 11, after V lost 1 base and J lost 6 bases. The CDR3 sequence is 17 residues long. The DNA of the CDR3 is TGTGCCAGCAGCCAAGGGTCGGGAGGACAGGGGGCCGTCGAGCAGTACTTC. It translates to CASSQGSGGQGAVEQYF.

The rearrangement links TRBV5-1 to TRBJ1-6; D unclear. CDR3 length equals 16 residues. In germline, CDR1 is SGHRS, CDR2 YFSETQ. V lost 3 bases and J lost 10, with 20 bases in between. For the CDR3, the DNA is TGCGCCAGCAGCTCCGAGGTTGGAGGAGGGAGATCACCCCTCCACTTT. Amino acids: CASSSEVGGGRSPLHF.

The chain joins TRBV29-1 to TRBJ1-1; TRBD1 matches at 9 bases. CDR1 and CDR2 from the germline V gene are SQVTM and ANQGSEA. The CDR3 spans 18 residues. Trimming removed 4 bases from V and 1 base from J; junction bases left unmatched: 16. CDR3 in amino acids: CSVGGWGQGAQGNTEAFF. In nucleotides, the CDR3 is TGCAGCGTTGGAGGGTGGGGACAGGGCGCCCAAGGGAACACTGAAGCTTTCTTT. Looking up the rest from reference TRBV29-1 and TRBJ1-1 gives the full variable domain: SAVISQKPSRDICQRGTSLTIQCQVDSQVTMMFWYRQQPGQSLTLIATANQGSEATYESGFVIDKFPISRPNLTFSTLTVSNMSPEDSSIYLCSVGGWGQGAQGNTEAFFGQGTRLTVV.

The chain links TRBV6-5 to TRBJ1-1; D ambiguous. CDR3 length: 15 amino acids. From germline, CDR1 is MNHEY and CDR2 SVGAGI. V dropped 0 bases and J dropped 0 bases, with 8 bases sitting between them. The CDR3 loop is CASSYSPGLNTEAFF. DNA of the CDR3: TGTGCCAGCAGTTACTCGCCAGGATTGAACACTGAAGCTTTCTTT.